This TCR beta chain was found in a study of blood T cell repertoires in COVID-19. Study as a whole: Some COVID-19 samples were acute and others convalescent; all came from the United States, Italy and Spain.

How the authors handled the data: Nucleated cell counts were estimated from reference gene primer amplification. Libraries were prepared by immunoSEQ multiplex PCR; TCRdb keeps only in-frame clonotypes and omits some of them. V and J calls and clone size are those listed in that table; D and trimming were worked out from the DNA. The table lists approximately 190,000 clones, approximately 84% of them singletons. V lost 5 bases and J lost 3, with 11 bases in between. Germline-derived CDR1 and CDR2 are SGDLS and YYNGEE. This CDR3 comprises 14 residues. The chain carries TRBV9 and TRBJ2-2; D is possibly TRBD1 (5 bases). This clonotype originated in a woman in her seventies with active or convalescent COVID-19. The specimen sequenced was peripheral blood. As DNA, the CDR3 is TGTGCCAGCAGACAGGTCCCTTACACCGGGGAGCTGTTTTTT. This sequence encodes CASRQVPYTGELFF.